This TCR beta chain was retrieved from a study of sequential checkpoint blockade in melanoma. At the level of the study: Patients were randomized 1:1 to nivolumab-then-ipilimumab or ipilimumab-then-nivolumab first-line. Both treatment sequences were followed by maintenance nivolumab.

This sample's treatment: randomized to nivolumab then ipilimumab (arm A) or the reverse (arm B). No patient had prior DNA-damaging chemotherapy. Live CD3+CD8+ CD19− CD56− cells were sorted from PBMCs. This clone came up a few times. This CDR3 comprises 13 residues. Here immunoSEQ multiplex PCR was the method, and the copy in TCRdb shows in-frame clones only, minus some. Of tens of thousands of clones in the sample, approximately 86% are singletons; the top ten hold about a sixth. This specimen consisted of CD8+ T cells sorted from blood (inferred from file names), obtained from a patient given nivolumab and ipilimumab in sequence. This chain links TRBV21-1 with TRBJ1-5; TRBD1 is the table's D call and was not checked against the DNA. TRBV21-1 is assigned pseudogene status. The TCR was taken from a human donor with melanoma. CDR3 DNA sequence: TGTGCCAGCAACCGGGACAGCCATCAGCCCCAGCATTTT. Translating gives CASNRDSHQPQHF.